This record looks at one T cell receptor beta chain sequence and its context. The source of the sample is a study of blood T cell repertoires in COVID-19. About the research overall: Researchers got acute and convalescent COVID-19 samples from the United States, Italy and Spain.

Between the trimmed V and J ends, which lost 6 bases and 4 bases, there was a span of 10 bases. The CDR3 consists of 13 residues. Per germline, CDR1 GTSNPN and CDR2 SVGIG (reference sequence). Generated by immunoSEQ multiplex PCR, the TCRdb table keeps only in-frame clones and is missing some. The table lists roughly 80,000 clones, 65% to 85% of them singletons. V gene TRBV30 combines with J gene TRBJ2-6; D unclear. The material sequenced was peripheral blood. This receptor was obtained from a man in his 70s with active or convalescent COVID-19. In DNA, the CDR3 is TGTGCCTGCGCTAGGATCGGGGCCAACGTCCTGACTTTC. Translated, it gives CACARIGANVLTF. Full variable domain (rest looked up from reference TRBV30 and TRBJ2-6): SQTIHQWPATLVQPVGSPLSLECTVEGTSNPNLYWYRQAAGRGLQLLFYSVGIGQISSEVPQNLSASRPQDRQFILSSKKLLLSDSGFYLCACARIGANVLTFGAGSRLTVL.